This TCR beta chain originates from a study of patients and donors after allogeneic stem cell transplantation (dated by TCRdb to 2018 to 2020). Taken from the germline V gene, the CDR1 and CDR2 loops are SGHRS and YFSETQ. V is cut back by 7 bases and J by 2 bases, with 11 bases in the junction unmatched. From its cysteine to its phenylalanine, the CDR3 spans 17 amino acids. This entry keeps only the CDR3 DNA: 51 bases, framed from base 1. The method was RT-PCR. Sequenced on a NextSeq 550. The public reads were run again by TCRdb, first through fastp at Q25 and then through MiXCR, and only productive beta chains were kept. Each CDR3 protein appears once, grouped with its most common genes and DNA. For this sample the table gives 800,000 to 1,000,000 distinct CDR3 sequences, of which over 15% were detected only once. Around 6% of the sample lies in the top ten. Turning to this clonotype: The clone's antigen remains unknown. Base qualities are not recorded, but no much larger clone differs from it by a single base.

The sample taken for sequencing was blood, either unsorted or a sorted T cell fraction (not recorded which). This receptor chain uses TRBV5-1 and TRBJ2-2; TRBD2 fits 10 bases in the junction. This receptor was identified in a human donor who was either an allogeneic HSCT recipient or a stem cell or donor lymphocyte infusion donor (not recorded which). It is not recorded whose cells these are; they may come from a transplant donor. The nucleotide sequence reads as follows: TGCGCCAGCTCGACCCTAGCGGGAGAGGAAAACACCGGGGAGCTGTTTTTT. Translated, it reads CASSTLAGEENTGELFF.